The 5 T cell receptor beta chains listed next were all sequenced from one sample in a study of T cell responses to AZD1222 COVID-19 vaccine. The method was immunoSEQ multiplex PCR; TCRdb's version includes in-frame clones alone and lacks a portion of them. The repertoire includes about 77,000 clones, approximately 92% of them detected once, and around 4.5% sits in the top ten. This material consisted of peripheral blood, taken 28 days after the second AZD1222 dose. The receptors here all came from an adult who received the AZD1222 COVID-19 vaccine.

This clone was seen only once. The J gene is TRBJ1-1, the V gene TRBV10-1; tentatively, D is TRBD1 (6 bases). This CDR3 contains 14 residues. Trimming left V 0 bases short and J 7 bases short, with 12 bases between. Germline loops: CDR1 WNHNN, CDR2 SYGVQD (reference sequence). The CDR3 nucleotides read TGCGCCAGCAGTGAGTCGGGGGGCTCCGTTGAAGCTTTCTTT. It translates to CASSESGGSVEAFF.

The V gene is TRBV25-1, the J gene TRBJ1-4, with no clear D. Trimming removed 6 bases at V and 7 bases at J, with 24 bases between. This CDR3 region has 17 residues. CDR1 MGHDK and CDR2 SYGVNS come from the germline V gene. CDR3 bases: TGTGCCAGCAGCGAAGAGAGGGTCGGGTCTACGGGTGAAAAACTGTTTTTT. It is translated as CASSEERVGSTGEKLFF. Supplemented by reference TRBV25-1 and TRBJ1-4, the full variable domain reads EADIYQTPRYLVIGTGKKITLECSQTMGHDKMYWYQQDPGMELHLIHYSYGVNSTEKGDLSSESTVSRIRTEHFPLTLESARPSHTSQYLCASSEERVGSTGEKLFFGSGTQLSVL.

The chain employs TRBV29-1 and TRBJ2-7; TRBD1 might be the D (5 bases). Trimming removed 2 bases from V and 3 bases from J, with 11 bases in between. The CDR3 totals 13 residues. CDR1 and CDR2 from the germline V gene are SQVTM and ANQGSEA. CDR3 bases: TGCAGCGTTGAAAAGGAGCAGGGCTACGAGCAGTACTTC. Translation gives CSVEKEQGYEQYF.

This clone was observed a single time. This rearrangement joins TRBV10-3 to TRBJ1-5, with D possibly matching TRBD1 (5 bases). V shed 8 bases and J shed 0 bases, with 20 bases lying between them. Germline CDR1 ENHRY, CDR2 SYGVKD. This CDR3 is 17 amino acids long. The CDR3 loop is CAISRSAGGDSNQPQHF. CDR3 coding DNA: TGTGCCATCTCCCGGTCGGCTGGAGGGGATAGCAATCAGCCCCAGCATTTT.

The V gene is TRBV19, the J gene TRBJ2-1; 7 bases line up with TRBD2. The CDR3 is 15 residues long. Germline trimming cut 7 bases from V and 5 bases from J; bases unmatched to any gene: 11. CDR1 is LNHDA, CDR2 SQIVND, per germline (reference sequence). The CDR3 coding sequence is TGTGCCAGTACCCGAGACTACCGGGGGGACAATGAGCAGTTCTTC. It translates to CASTRDYRGDNEQFF.